The TCR beta chain described here comes from a study of CD8 T cells in ankylosing spondylitis (dated by TCRdb to 2016 to 2017). With respect to the entire study: T cell receptor beta repertoires were profiled in healthy donors and ankylosing spondylitis patients so that disease-linked TCR variants could be found. The full study cohort was made up of about two dozen ankylosing spondylitis patients and around 100 healthy donors. Peripheral blood samples were taken, and synovial fluid was additionally collected from ankylosing spondylitis patients.

The sample was run on an Illumina HiSeq 2500. TCR beta libraries were prepared by quantitative 5'-RACE with molecular barcodes. The authors processed their data as follows. A new computational method, built on a probabilistic model of VDJ rearrangement, was used to identify disease-linked TCR variants. TCRdb reworked the public reads: Q25 trimming with fastp, MiXCR clone assembly, productive beta chains retained. Every distinct CDR3 protein forms one entry, paired with its most common genes and DNA. For this entry, the V and J calls and clone size follow TCRdb and not the study's own pipeline. This sample holds 700,000 to 1,000,000 distinct CDR3 sequences; 12% were observed only once. The ten largest make up roughly 0.51% of the sample. V is pared back by 3 bases and J by 4 bases, with 9 bases lying between the germline termini. Measured from the cysteine to the phenylalanine, the CDR3 is 14 residues long. Left in the record is the CDR3 DNA by itself, 42 bases read in frame from the first base. CDR1 and CDR2 are read off the germline V gene as LGHNA and YNFKEQ.

Here is what the overall study found, with its caveats: A TCR beta motif of several highly homologous amino acid variants appeared characteristic of blood from ankylosing spondylitis patients. According to the report, matched synovial fluid samples from ankylosing spondylitis patients were significantly enriched for the disease-linked clones. The disease-linked clones had a CD8+ phenotype and were found at relatively low frequencies in peripheral blood. Some of the motif variants had been reported before in the synovial fluid and blood of reactive arthritis patients, a finding that suggests common disease-initiation mechanisms.

This clonotype was seen more than once but under ten times. The antigen it recognizes is unknown. One base away there is no much larger clone; base qualities are not given. The receptor chain draws on TRBV4-2 and TRBJ2-2; the D region possibly corresponds to TRBD2 (5 bases align). The clonotype was recovered from a male donor with ankylosing spondylitis. Material: blood, either unsorted or a sorted T cell fraction (not recorded which). The DNA sequence follows: TGTGCCAGCAGCCACGAGGCGGGCACCGGGGAGCTGTTTTTT. It codes for CASSHEAGTGELFF.